This record concerns one T cell receptor beta chain sequence. Antigen: not known. CDR1 and CDR2 from the germline V gene are SGHRS and YFSETQ. The CDR3 loop spans 13 amino acids. The data originate from a study of CXCR3-negative and CXCR3-positive naive CD8 T cells. Broader study findings: Freshly isolated PBMCs were used in most assays, given partial CXCR3 loss after freezing. Naive cells positive for CXCR3 carried more hydrophobic TRB CDR3s than CXCR3-negative ones. Both of the naive subsets showed about the same high diversity, but memory CD8+ cells had much less.

Libraries were UMI-labeled 5' RACE TRB cDNA. TCRdb re-called the 5' RACE reads and catalogs CDR3 proteins one per entry, DNA excluded. This sample's table reports some 140,000 distinct CDR3 sequences. Naive CD8+ T cells showed a CD45RO-CCR7+CD27+CD95- phenotype. This TCR derives from a human donor in good health. Some clones in this sample may be carry-over from other donors' samples. The genes are TRBV5-1 and TRBJ2-7; the TCRdb D gene call, TRBD1, has no DNA to confirm it. The sequencing input was naive CXCR3+ CD8+ T cells from blood. The sample's subset: CD45RO-CCR7+CD27+CD95- naive CD8+ T cells expressing CXCR3 (TNR3+). CDR3 sequence reads: CASSLDATAEQYF.